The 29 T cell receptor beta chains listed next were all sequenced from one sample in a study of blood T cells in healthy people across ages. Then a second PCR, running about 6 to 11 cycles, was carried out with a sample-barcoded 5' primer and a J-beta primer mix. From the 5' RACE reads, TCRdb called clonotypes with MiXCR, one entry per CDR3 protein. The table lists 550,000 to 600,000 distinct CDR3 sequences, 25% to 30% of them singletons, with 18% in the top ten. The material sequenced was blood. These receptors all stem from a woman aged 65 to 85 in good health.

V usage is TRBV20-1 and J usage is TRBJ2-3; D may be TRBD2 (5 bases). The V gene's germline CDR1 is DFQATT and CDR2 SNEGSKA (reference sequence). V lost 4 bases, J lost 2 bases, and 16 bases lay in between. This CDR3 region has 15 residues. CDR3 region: CSATKRTGITDTQYF. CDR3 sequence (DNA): TGCAGTGCTACCAAAAGGACTGGGATCACAGATACGCAGTATTTT.

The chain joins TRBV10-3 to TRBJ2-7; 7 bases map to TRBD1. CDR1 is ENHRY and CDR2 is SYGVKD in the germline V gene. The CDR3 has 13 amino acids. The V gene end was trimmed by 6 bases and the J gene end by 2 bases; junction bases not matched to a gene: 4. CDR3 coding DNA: TGTGCCATCAGACGACAGGGCGCCTACGAGCAGTACTTC. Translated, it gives CAIRRQGAYEQYF.

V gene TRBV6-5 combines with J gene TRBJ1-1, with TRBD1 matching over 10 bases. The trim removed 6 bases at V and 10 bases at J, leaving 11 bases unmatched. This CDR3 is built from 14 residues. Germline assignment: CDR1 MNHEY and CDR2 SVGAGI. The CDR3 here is CASRRTGGISGAFF. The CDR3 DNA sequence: TGTGCCAGCAGGCGGACAGGGGGAATTTCGGGAGCTTTCTTT.

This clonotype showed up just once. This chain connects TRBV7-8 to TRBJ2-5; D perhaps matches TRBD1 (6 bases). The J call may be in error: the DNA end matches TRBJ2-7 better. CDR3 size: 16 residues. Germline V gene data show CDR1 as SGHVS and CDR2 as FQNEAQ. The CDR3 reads CASRAPTTGTPGEQYF. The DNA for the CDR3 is TGTGCCAGCAGAGCGCCTACAACAGGGACCCCCGGCGAGCAGTACTTC.

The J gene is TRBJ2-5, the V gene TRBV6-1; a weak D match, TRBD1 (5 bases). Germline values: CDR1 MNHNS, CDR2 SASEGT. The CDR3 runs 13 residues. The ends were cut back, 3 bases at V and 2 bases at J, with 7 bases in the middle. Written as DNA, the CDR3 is TGTGCCAGCAGTGAGCAGGGTCAAGAGACCCAGTACTTC. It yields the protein CASSEQGQETQYF.

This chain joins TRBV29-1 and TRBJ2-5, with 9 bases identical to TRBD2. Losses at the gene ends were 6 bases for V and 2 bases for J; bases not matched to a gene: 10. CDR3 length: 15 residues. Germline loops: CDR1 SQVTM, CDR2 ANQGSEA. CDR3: CSVQGLAGRQETQYF. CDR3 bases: TGCAGCGTCCAAGGGCTAGCGGGGAGGCAAGAGACCCAGTACTTC. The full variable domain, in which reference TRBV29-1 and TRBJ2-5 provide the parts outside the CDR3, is SAVISQKPSRDICQRGTSLTIQCQVDSQVTMMFWYRQQPGQSLTLIATANQGSEATYESGFVIDKFPISRPNLTFSTLTVSNMSPEDSSIYLCSVQGLAGRQETQYFGPGTRLLVL.

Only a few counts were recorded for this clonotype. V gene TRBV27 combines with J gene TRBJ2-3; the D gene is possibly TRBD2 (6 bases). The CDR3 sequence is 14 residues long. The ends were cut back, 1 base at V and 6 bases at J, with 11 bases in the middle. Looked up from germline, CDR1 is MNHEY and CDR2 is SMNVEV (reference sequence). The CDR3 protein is CASSLYGAGDTQYF. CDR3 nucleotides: TGTGCCAGCAGTTTATATGGGGCGGGGGATACGCAGTATTTT.

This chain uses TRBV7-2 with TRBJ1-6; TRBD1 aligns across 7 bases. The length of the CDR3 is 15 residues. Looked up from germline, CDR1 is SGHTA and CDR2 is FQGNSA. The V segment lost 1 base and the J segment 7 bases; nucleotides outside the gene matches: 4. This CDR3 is CASSLGSGQNSPLHF. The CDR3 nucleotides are TGTGCCAGCAGCTTAGGCTCGGGACAGAATTCACCCCTCCACTTT.

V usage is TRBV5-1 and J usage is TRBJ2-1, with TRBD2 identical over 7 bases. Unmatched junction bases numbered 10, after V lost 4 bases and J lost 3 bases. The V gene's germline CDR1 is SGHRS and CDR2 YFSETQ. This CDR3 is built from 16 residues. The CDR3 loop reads CASSDLSGGYYNEQFF. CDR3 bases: TGCGCCAGCAGCGACTTGTCCGGGGGGTACTACAATGAGCAGTTCTTC.

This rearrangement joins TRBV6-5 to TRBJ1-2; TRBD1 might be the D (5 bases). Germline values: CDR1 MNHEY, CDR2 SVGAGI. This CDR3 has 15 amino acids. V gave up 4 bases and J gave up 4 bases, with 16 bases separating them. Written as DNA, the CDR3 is TGTGCCAGCAGTTCTACAGGCGTTCCGGGCTATGGCTACACCTTC. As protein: CASSSTGVPGYGYTF.

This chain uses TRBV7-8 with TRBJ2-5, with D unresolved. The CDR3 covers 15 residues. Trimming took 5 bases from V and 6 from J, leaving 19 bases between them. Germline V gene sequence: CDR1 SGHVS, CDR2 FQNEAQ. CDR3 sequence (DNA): TGTGCCAGCAGCCTTTCCCCAGCCGCGGTGAAGACCCAGTACTTC. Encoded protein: CASSLSPAAVKTQYF.

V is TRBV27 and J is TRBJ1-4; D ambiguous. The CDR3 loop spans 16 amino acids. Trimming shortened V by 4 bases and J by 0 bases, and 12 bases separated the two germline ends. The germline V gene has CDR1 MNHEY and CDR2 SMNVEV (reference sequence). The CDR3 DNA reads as TGTGCCAGCAGTTCCCATCACCGAGCAACTAATGAAAAACTGTTTTTT. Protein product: CASSSHHRATNEKLFF.

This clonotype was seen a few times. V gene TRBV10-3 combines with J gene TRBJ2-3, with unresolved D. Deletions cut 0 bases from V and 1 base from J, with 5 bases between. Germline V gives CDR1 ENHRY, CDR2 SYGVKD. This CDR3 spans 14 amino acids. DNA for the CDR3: TGTGCCATCAGTGAGTCCGTCGGCACAGATACGCAGTATTTT. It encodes CAISESVGTDTQYF.

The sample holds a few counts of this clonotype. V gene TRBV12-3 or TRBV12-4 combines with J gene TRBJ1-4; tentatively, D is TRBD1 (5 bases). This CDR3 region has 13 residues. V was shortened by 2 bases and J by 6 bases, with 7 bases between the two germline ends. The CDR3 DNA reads TGTGCCAGCAGTTTACGAGGGGATGAAAAACTGTTTTTT. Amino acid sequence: CASSLRGDEKLFF.

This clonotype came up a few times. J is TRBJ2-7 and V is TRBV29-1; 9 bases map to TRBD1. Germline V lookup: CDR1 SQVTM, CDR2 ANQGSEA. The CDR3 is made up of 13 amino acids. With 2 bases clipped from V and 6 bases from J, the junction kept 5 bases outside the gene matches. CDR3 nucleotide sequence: TGCAGCGTTGAAAGAGACAGGGGGGGCGAGCAGTACTTC. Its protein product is CSVERDRGGEQYF.

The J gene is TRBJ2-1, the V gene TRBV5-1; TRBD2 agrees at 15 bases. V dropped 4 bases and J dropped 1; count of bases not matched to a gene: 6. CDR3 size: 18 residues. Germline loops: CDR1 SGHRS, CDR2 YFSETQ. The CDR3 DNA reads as TGCGCCAGCAGCATGGGGACTAGCGGGGGGTTATCCTACAATGAGCAGTTCTTC. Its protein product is CASSMGTSGGLSYNEQFF.

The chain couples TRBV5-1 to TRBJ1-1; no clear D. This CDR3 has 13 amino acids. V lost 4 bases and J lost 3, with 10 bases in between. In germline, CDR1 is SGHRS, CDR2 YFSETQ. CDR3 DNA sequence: TGCGCCAGCAGCCTAACACGGGACACTGAAGCTTTCTTT. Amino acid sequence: CASSLTRDTEAFF.

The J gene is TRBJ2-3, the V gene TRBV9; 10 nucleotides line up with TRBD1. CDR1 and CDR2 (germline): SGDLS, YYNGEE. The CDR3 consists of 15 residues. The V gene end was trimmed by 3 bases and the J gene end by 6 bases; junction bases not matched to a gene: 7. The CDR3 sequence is CASSAGQGKIDTQYF. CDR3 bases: TGTGCCAGCAGCGCGGGACAGGGGAAGATCGATACGCAGTATTTT. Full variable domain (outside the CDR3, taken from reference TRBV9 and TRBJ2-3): DSGVTQTPKHLITATGQRVTLRCSPRSGDLSVYWYQQSLDQGLQFLIQYYNGEERAKGNILERFSAQQFPDLHSELNLSSLELGDSALYFCASSAGQGKIDTQYFGPGTRLTVL.

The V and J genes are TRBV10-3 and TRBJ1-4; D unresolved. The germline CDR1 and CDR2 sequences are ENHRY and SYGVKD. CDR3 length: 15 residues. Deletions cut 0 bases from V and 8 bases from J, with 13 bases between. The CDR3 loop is CAISESRADFEKLFF. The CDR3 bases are TGTGCCATCAGTGAGTCAAGGGCCGACTTCGAAAAACTGTTTTTT.

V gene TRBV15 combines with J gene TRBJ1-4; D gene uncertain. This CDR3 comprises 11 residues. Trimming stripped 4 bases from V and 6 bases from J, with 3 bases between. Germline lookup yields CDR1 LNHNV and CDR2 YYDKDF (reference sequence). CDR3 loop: CATSTDEKLFF. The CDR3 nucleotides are TGTGCCACCAGCACCGATGAAAAACTGTTTTTT.

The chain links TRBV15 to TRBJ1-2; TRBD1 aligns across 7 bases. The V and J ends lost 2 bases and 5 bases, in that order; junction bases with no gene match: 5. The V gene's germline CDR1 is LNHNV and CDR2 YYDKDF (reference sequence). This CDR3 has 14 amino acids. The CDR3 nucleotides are TGTGCCACCAGCAGAATAGGGACAGTTTATGGCTACACCTTC. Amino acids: CATSRIGTVYGYTF.

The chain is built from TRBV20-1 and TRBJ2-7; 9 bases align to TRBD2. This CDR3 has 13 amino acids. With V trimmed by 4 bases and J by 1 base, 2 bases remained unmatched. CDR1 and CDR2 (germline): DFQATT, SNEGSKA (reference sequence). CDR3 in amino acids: CSATSGESYEQYF. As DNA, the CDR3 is TGCAGTGCTACTAGCGGGGAGTCCTACGAGCAGTACTTC.

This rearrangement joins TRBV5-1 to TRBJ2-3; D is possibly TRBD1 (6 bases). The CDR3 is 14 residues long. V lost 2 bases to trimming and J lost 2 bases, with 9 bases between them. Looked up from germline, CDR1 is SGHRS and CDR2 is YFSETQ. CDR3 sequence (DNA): TGCGCCAGCAGCTTTCAGGGGATCACAGATACGCAGTATTTT. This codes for CASSFQGITDTQYF.

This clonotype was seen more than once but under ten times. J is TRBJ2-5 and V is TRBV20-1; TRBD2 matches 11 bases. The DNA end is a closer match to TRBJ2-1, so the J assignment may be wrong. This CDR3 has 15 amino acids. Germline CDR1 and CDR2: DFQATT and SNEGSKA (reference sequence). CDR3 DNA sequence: TGCAGTGCTAGTAGACTAGCGGGGAAAGACAATGAGCAGTTCTTC. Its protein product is CSASRLAGKDNEQFF.

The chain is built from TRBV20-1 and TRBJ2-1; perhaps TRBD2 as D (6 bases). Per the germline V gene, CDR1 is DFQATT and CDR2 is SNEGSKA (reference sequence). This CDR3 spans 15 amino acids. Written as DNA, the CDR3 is TGCAGCGACTGGCGAGACGGGAGCTCCTACAATGAGCAGTTCTTC. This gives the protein CSDWRDGSSYNEQFF.

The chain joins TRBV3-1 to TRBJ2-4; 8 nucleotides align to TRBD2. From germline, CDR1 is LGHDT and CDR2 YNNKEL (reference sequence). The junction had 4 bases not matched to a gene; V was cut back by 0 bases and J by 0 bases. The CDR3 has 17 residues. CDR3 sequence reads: CASSQERGDIAKNIQYF. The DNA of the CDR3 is TGTGCCAGCAGCCAAGAGCGGGGGGACATAGCCAAAAACATTCAGTACTTC. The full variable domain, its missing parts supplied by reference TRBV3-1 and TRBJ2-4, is DTAVSQTPKYLVTQMGNDKSIKCEQNLGHDTMYWYKQDSKKFLKIMFSYNNKELIINETVPNRFSPKSPDKAHLNLHINSLELGDSAVYFCASSQERGDIAKNIQYFGAGTRLSVL.

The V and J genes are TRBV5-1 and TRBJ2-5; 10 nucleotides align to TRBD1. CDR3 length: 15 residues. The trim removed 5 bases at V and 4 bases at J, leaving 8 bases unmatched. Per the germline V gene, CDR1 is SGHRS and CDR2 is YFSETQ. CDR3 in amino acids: CASSPGTGEGETQYF. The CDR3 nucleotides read TGCGCCAGCAGTCCTGGGACAGGGGAAGGAGAGACCCAGTACTTC.

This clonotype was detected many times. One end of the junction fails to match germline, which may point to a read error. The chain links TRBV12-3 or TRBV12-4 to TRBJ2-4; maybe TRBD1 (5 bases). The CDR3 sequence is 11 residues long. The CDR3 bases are TGTGCCAGCAAAAACAGGCAGGGAATTGTCTTC. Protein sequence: CASKNRQGIVF.

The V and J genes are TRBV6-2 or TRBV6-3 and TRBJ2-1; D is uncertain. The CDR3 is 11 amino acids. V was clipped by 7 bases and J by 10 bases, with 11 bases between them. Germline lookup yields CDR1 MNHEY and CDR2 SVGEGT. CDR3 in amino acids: CASTHVGEQFF. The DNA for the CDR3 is TGTGCCAGCACTCACGTGGGGGAGCAGTTCTTC.